The TCR beta chain under discussion was sequenced for a study of human T cells and chemical hapten exposure (dated by TCRdb to the early 2020s). Turning to the overall study: For sensitization, 2% DPC in acetone was applied to an approximately 2 cm by approximately 2 cm area of upper inner arm skin. Weekly therapeutic DPC doses were additionally applied to the scalp of patients throughout the roughly 22-week study period. Patch testing on the upper back used Finn chambers containing 0.01% DPC, with scoring done after 6 days according to International Contact Dermatitis Research Group standards. Most of the patients in the cohort were female, and the cohort covered alopecia areata with under or over 50% scalp involvement, alopecia totalis and alopecia universalis. Libraries were pooled for sequencing, and variation in per-sample TCR yields was attributed mainly to small differences in library volumes within the pool. Peripheral blood TCR repertoire changes were tracked in vivo in alopecia patients during primary and secondary sensitization to the hapten diphenylcyclopropenone (DPC). Blood samples were taken from patients before sensitization (week 0) and at 2, 6 and about 24 weeks after DPC sensitization. Around 30 alopecia patients provided blood for TCR sequencing at one to four time points (pre-sensitization, 2, 6 and 24 weeks). Paper-wide results and their limitations: Because all patients had alopecia, a presumed autoimmune disease, the immune response of the patients might differ from that of healthy individuals. The number of TCRs above 1 in 1000 frequency did not change with DPC sensitization; there was no evidence of global repertoire structure alterations. Patch test score was positively correlated with the number of PT1 expanded TCRs, with significance at thresholds 8, 16 and 32 but not at 4. Significantly more large CDR3 similarity clusters were formed by expanded TCRs than by pre-sensitization or healthy control sets, consistent with antigen-driven responses. After repeated subsampling, changes were observed in the strength of the expansion versus patch-test correlation and in the threshold at which the correlation became significant.

Sample time point, as interpreted from the label and publication: patch test 1, 2 weeks after DPC sensitization. The intended sense of this specimen's treatment or condition label: therapeutic diphenylcyclopropenone sensitization with weekly scalp DPC. At each patch-test visit, blood was drawn before the patch test was applied. Patients were considered eligible if aged 18 to 70, diagnosed with alopecia and deemed suitable for DPC therapy, and patients were excluded if pregnant. Total RNA was extracted from unfractionated whole blood collected in Tempus Blood RNA tubes. V sheds 3 bases and J sheds 8 bases, leaving 16 bases between their ends. The CDR3 contains 14 residues, cysteine and phenylalanine counted. Only the CDR3 DNA is retained, 42 bases long and in frame from the first base. CDR1 MNHEY and CDR2 SVGAGI were looked up in the germline V gene. The library was built by means of RACE. Sequencing instrument: NextSeq 500. During library preparation, unique molecular identifiers were attached to individual cDNA molecules so that TCRs could be counted quantitatively and reproducibly. From each blood RNA sample, both TCR alpha and TCR beta chains were sequenced. The authors' pipeline ran thus. A median of around 96,000 TCRs per sample was observed, with a range of roughly 20,000 to 700,000. V, J and CDR3 annotation of the TCR reads was performed with the Decombinator software suite. For the PS versus PT1 abundance plots, all samples were subsampled to the same number of TCRs (28,000). Expanded TCRs were defined as absent before sensitization and observed at least eight times at the 2-week time point. TCRdb reanalyzed the raw reads on its own, using fastp at Q25 for trimming and MiXCR for clone calling, and kept in-frame beta chains. Rows with a matching CDR3 protein are joined into one entry that keeps the most common DNA and genes. TCRdb's processing, not the authors', yielded these V and J calls. This sample is represented by some 380,000 distinct CDR3 sequences; nearly 5% of them were singletons. Of the sample, about 2.2% falls within the top ten clones.

To note about this clonotype: Its antigen has not been determined. No much larger clonotype is one base removed from it; base qualities were not supplied.

Sequences were derived from whole blood, sampled in connection with sensitization to the hapten diphenylcyclopropenone (DPC). This TCR derives from a woman aged 45 to 65 with alopecia areata. Some clones in this sample may be carry-over from other donors' samples. The chain uses TRBV6-5 and TRBJ1-2; TRBD1 could be the D gene, as 6 bases match. The DNA reads as follows: TGTGCCAGCAGTTATATTGGGGGGCAGGACGGCTACACCTTC. This yields the protein CASSYIGGQDGYTF.